This T cell receptor beta chain derives from a study of shared clonotypes between healthy human individuals. Here immunoSEQ multiplex PCR was the method, and the copy in TCRdb shows in-frame clones only, minus some. The sample lists 450,000 to 700,000 clones, 95% to 96% occurring once. The CDR3 contains 13 residues. Germline-derived CDR1 and CDR2 are SQVTM and ANQGSEA. V was trimmed by 6 bases and J by 5 bases, leaving 13 bases between them. The naive CD8 population came from CD45RO-negative cells selected for CCR7, without terminally differentiated effector memory CD45RA+ cells. Donation came from healthy HIV-negative adults that had no recent acute infections or vaccinations. The study drew all its donors from Caucasian adults living in Nashville, Tennessee.

Sequencing was performed on naive CD8+ T cells sorted from blood. The clonotype was recovered from a woman in her thirties in good health. J is TRBJ2-2 and V is TRBV29-1; maybe TRBD1 (6 bases). The CDR3 is CSVNRVRTGELFF. The CDR3, as DNA: TGCAGCGTCAACAGGGTTCGGACCGGGGAGCTGTTTTTT.